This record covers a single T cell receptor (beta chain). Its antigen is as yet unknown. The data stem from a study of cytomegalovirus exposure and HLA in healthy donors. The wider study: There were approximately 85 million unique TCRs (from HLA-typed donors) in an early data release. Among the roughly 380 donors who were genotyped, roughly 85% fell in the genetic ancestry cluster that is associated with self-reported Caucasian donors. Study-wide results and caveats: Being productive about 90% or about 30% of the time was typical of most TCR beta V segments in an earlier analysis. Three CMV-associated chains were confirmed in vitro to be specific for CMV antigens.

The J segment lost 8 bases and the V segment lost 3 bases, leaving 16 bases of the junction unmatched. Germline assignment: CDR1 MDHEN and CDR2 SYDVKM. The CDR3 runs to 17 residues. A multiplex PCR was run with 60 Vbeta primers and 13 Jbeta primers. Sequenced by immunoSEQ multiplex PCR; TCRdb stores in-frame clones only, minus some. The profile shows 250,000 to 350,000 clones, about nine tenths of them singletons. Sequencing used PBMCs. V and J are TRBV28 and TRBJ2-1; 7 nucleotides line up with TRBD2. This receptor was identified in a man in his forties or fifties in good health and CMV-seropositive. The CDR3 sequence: CASSLGVWRGYNDEQFF. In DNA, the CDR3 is TGTGCCAGCAGTTTGGGGGTCTGGCGGGGGTACAATGATGAGCAGTTCTTC.